The TCR beta chain under discussion was sequenced for a study of blood T cell repertoires in COVID-19 (dated by TCRdb to between 2020 and 2021). About the investigation overall: Collaborator samples came from the United States, Italy and Spain and covered acute and convalescent phases of COVID-19. The repertoires were released in a freely available public database intended as a resource for research on the immune response to SARS-CoV-2. Subjects who had been exposed to COVID-19, were actively infected with it, or had recovered from it provided the deeply sampled blood TCRbeta repertoires that made up the dataset. HLA class I and class II types, where available, came from metadata supplied by the sample provider rather than from assay-based typing. The sample metadata nearly always contained a de-identified subject ID, COVID-19 status, age in years and sex. The prospective study material was composed of cDNA or gDNA derived from T cells, B-cell-depleted T cells, or PBMCs. Samples were obtained from the ongoing ImmuneRACE study (first 160 participants) and from over a thousand subjects provided by 6 global collaborators. Summary of the overall study and its limitations: The quantity of clinical and demographic metadata differed by source and by participant and was supplied without curation.

V is clipped by 1 base and J by 6 bases, and the sequence between their germline boundaries is 10 bases long. CDR1 and CDR2, per the germline V gene, are SGHDT and YYEEEE. Including cysteine and phenylalanine, the CDR3 has 13 amino acids. Of all the DNA, just the CDR3 is kept, 39 bases in frame from base 1. Details on this clone: Its binding antigen is unknown. The record has no base qualities; no much larger clone is one base away.

Enrolling through a virtual design, the prospective study's participants ranged in age from roughly 18 to 95 years and lived across 20 to 25 United States geographic areas. In the prospective study, participants were assigned to cohorts based on the clinical history participants reported in a screening survey and a study questionnaire. ImmuneRACE Cohort 3 recovered participants were defined by two consecutive negative NP/OP PCR tests, healthcare professional clearance, or symptom resolution. Each participant in the prospective study had whole blood, serum and a nasopharyngeal or oropharyngeal swab collected by mobile phlebotomists. Over a roughly two-month period, participants in the prospective study had the option of providing additional blood draws and questionnaires. Before DNA extraction, prospective study blood samples were shipped either frozen or at room temperature. TCRbeta CDR3 regions were amplified from genomic DNA by means of the immunoSEQ Assay, a bias-controlled multiplex PCR. The paper's processing steps were these. The number of nucleated cells in each sample was estimated by amplification of reference gene primers within the assay. To quantify the absolute abundance of each unique TCRbeta CDR3 rearrangement, sequence reads were collapsed and filtered. For each sample, productive Simpson clonality was calculated as the square root of Simpson's diversity index over productive rearrangements. This is the immuneACCESS table as TCRdb keeps it, with only in-frame sequences that have V and J called. A part of the clones is gone; compared with another copy, unresolved V genes explain less than half, and the rest is unexplained. The V and J calls and clone size are taken from that table; D and trimming were inferred from the DNA. This sample holds roughly 200,000 clones; roughly 86% were observed only once. 7.5% to 10% of the sample comes from the top ten.

Recombination joined TRBV5-6 with TRBJ1-1; a weak D assignment points to TRBD1 (6 bases agree). This clonotype was sampled from a woman aged 25 to 45 who had recovered from COVID-19. The source material was PBMCs or T cells enriched from blood (not recorded which). The CDR3 has the sequence CASSLQGLAEAFF. The nucleotide sequence is given as TGTGCCAGCAGCTTGCAGGGGCTGGCTGAAGCTTTCTTT.